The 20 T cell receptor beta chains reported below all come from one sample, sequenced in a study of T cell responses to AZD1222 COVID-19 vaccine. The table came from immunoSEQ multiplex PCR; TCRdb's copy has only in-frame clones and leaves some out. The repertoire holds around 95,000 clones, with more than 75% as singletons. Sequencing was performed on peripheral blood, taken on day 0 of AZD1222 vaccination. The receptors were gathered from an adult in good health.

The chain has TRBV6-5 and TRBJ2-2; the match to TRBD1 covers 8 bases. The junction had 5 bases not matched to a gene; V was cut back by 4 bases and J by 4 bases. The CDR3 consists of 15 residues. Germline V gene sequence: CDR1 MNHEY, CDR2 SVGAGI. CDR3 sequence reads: CASSSRTGTTGELFF. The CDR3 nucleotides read TGTGCCAGCAGTTCGAGGACAGGGACCACCGGGGAGCTGTTTTTT.

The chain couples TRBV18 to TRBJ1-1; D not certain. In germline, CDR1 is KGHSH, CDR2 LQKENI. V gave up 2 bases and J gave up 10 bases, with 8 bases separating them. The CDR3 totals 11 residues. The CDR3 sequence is CASSPVRGAFF. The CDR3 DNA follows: TGTGCCAGCTCACCAGTGCGTGGAGCTTTCTTT.

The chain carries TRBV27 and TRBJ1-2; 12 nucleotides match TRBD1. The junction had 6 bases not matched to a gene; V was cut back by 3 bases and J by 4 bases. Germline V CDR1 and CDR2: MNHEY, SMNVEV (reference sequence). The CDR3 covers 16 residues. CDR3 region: CASSLAGQGAVYGYTF. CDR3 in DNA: TGTGCCAGCAGTTTGGCGGGACAGGGGGCGGTCTATGGCTACACCTTC.

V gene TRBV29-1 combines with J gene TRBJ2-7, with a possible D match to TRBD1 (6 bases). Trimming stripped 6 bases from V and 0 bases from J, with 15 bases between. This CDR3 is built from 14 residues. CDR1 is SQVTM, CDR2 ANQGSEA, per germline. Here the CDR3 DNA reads TGCAGCGTGAAGAAACAGGGAAGCTCCTACGAGCAGTACTTC. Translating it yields CSVKKQGSSYEQYF.

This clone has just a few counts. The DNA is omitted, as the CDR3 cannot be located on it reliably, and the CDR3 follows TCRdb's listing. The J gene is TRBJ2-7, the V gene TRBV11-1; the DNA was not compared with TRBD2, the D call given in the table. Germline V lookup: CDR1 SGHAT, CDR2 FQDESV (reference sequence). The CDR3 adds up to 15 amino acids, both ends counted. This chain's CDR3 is CASSFGPGSPYEQYF.

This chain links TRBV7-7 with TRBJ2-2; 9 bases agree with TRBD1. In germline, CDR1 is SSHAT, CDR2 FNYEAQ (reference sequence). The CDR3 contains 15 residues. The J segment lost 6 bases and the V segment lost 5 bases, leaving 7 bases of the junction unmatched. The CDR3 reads CASSAGTGRAGELFF. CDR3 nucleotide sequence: TGTGCCAGCAGCGCCGGGACAGGGAGGGCCGGGGAGCTGTTTTTT. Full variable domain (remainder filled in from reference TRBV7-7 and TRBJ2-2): GAGVSQSPRYKVTKRGQDVTLRCDPISSHATLYWYQQALGQGPEFLTYFNYEAQPDKSGLPSDRFSAERPEGSISTLTIQRTEQRDSAMYRCASSAGTGRAGELFFGEGSRLTVL.

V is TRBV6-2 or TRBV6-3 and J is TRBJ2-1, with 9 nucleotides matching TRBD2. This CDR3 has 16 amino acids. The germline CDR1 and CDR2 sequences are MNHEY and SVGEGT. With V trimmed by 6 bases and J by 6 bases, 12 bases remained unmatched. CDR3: CASSPPGASGANEQFF. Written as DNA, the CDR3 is TGTGCCAGCAGCCCTCCGGGTGCTAGCGGGGCCAATGAGCAGTTCTTC.

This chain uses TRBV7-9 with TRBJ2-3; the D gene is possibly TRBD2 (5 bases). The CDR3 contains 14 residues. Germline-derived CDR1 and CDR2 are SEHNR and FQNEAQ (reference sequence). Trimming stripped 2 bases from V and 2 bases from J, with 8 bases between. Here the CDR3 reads CASSLTAATDTQYF. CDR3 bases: TGTGCCAGCAGCTTAACAGCGGCCACAGATACGCAGTATTTT.

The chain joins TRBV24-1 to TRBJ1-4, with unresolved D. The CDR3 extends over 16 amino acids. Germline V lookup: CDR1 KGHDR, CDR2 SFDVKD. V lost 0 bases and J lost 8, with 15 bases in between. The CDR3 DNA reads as TGTGCCACCAGTGATTTGCAGCGGTTCCCCAGGGAAAAACTGTTTTTT. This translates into CATSDLQRFPREKLFF.

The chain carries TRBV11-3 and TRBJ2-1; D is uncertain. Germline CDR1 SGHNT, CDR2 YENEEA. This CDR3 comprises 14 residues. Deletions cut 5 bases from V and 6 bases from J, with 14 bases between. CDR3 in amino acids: CASSPLLGRNEQFF. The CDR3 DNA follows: TGTGCCAGCAGCCCCTTGTTGGGTCGCAATGAGCAGTTCTTC. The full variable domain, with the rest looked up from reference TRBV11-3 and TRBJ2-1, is EAGVVQSPRYKIIEKKQPVAFWCNPISGHNTLYWYLQNLGQGPELLIRYENEEAVDDSQLPKDRFSAERLKGVDSTLKIQPAELGDSAVYLCASSPLLGRNEQFFGPGTRLTVL.

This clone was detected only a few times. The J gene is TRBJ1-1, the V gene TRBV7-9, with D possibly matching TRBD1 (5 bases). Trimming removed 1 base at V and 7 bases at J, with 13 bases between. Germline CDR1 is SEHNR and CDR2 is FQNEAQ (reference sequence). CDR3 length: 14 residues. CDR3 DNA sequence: TGTGCCAGCAGCTTAGGCGGGTCGGGGCTTGAAGCTTTCTTT. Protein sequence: CASSLGGSGLEAFF.

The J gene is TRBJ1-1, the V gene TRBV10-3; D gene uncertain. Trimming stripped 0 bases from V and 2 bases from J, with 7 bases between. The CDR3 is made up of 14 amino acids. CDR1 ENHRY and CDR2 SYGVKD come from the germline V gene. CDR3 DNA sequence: TGTGCCATCAGTGAGTCGGGCTTTAACACTGAAGCTTTCTTT. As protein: CAISESGFNTEAFF.

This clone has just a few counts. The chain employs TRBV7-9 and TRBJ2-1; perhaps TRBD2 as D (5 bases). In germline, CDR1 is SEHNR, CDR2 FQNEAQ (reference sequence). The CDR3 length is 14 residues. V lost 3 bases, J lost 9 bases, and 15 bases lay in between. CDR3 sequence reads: CASSLAGSAGEQFF. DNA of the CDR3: TGTGCCAGCAGCTTGGCGGGTTCGGCGGGTGAGCAGTTCTTC.

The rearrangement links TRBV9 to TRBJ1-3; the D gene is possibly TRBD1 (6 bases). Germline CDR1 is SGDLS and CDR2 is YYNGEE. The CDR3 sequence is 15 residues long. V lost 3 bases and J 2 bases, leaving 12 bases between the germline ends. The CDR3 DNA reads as TGTGCCAGCAGCGCCCAAACAGGGACTGGAAACACCATATATTTT. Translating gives CASSAQTGTGNTIYF.

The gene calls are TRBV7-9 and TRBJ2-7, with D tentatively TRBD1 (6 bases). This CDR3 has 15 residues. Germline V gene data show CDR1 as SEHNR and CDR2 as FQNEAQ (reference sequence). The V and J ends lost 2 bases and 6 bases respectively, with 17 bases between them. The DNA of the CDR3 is TGTGCCAGCAGCTTAAACGGGTTCAGGGGCTCCGAGCAGTACTTC. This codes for CASSLNGFRGSEQYF.

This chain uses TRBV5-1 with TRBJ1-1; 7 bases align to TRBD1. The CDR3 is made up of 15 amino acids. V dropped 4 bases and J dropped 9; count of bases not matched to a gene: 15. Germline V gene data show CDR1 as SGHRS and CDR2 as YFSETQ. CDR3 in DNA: TGCGCCAGCAGCCCGGACGGGACAGTGAATGTAAAAGCTTTCTTT. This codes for CASSPDGTVNVKAFF.

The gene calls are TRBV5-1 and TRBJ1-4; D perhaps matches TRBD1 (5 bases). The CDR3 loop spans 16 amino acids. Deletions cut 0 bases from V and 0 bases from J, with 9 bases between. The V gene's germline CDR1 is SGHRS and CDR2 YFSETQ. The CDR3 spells CASSLGGFATNEKLFF. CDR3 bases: TGCGCCAGCAGCTTGGGGGGGTTTGCAACTAATGAAAAACTGTTTTTT.

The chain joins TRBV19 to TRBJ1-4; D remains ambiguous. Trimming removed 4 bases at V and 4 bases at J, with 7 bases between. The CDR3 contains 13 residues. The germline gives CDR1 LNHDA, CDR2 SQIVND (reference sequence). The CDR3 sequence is CASSRAYNEKLFF. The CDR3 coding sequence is TGTGCCAGTAGTAGGGCCTATAATGAAAAACTGTTTTTT.

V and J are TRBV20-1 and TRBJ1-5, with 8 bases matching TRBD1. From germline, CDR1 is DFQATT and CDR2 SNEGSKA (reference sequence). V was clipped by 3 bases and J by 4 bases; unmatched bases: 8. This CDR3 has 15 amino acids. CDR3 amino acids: CSASIVTGGNQPQHF. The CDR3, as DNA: TGCAGTGCTAGTATAGTCACAGGGGGAAATCAGCCCCAGCATTTT.

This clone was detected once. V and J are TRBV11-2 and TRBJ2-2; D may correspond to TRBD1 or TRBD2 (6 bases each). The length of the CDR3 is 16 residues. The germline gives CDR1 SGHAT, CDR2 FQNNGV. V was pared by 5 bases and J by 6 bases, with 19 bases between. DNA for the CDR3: TGTGCCAGCAGCCGATCCACCGGGGGCTCCGCCGGGGAGCTGTTTTTT. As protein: CASSRSTGGSAGELFF.